This is a list of T cell receptor beta chains from one sample in a study of cytotoxic CD8 clonotypes in ibrutinib-treated CLL. Some clones are missing from TCRdb's copy, which holds only in-frame ones; the method was immunoSEQ multiplex PCR. This sample has about 330,000 clones, with over 55% found just once. The source was PBMCs, collected after 36 months of ibrutinib treatment. All receptors derive from a human donor with chronic lymphocytic leukemia. The CDR3 runs from the conserved cysteine through the conserved F or W. The D gene is left open where the match is weak. Clone size is not always given. Where it is, it says once, few, many or a class for expanded clones.

V gene,J gene,D gene,clone size,CDR3 DNA,CDR3 protein
TRBV5-1,TRBJ1-1,-,-,TGCGCCAGCAGCTTGGTTGTCGGACCTACTGAAGCTTTCTTT,CASSLVVGPTEAFF
TRBV21-1,TRBJ2-2,-,-,TGTGCCAGCAGCAAAGAGATTAACACCGGGGAGCTGTTTTTT,CASSKEINTGELFF
TRBV4-3,TRBJ2-3,-,-,TGCGCCAGCAGCCAAGATTCAGGCACAGATACGCAGTATTTT,CASSQDSGTDTQYF
TRBV7-9,TRBJ1-4,-,-,TGTGCCAGCACCCCGACGGCTCTTAATGAAAAACTGTTTTTT,CASTPTALNEKLFF
TRBV7-6,TRBJ1-4,TRBD1,-,TGTGCCAGCAGCTTAATGATCCGGGACAGGGCTGAAAAACTGTTTTTT,CASSLMIRDRAEKLFF
TRBV5-6,TRBJ2-5,-,-,TGTGCCAGCAGCTTTGTCAGGGTTGAGACCCAGTACTTC,CASSFVRVETQYF
TRBV6-6,TRBJ2-6,-,-,TGTGCCAGCAGTTACTTTCCCACCGTCCTGACTTTC,CASSYFPTVLTF
TRBV4-1,TRBJ2-1,TRBD1,-,TGCGCCAGCAGCCAAGTAGGGACAGGGCACCACAATGAGCAGTTCTTC,CASSQVGTGHHNEQFF
TRBV10-3,TRBJ2-5,-,-,TGTGCCATCAGTGAGGCTGGTACCCAGTACTTC,CAISEAGTQYF
TRBV16,TRBJ2-3,-,-,TGTGCCAGCAGCCACCGACTAACCGGGACTCCCGACACAGATACGCAGTATTTT,CASSHRLTGTPDTDTQYF
TRBV25-1,TRBJ1-1,-,-,TGTGCCAGCAGTGTTGGGGGTGAAGCTTTCTTT,CASSVGGEAFF
TRBV29-1,TRBJ2-7,TRBD1,once,TGCAGCGTTGTACGGGACAGTAGCTCCTACGAGCAGTACTTC,CSVVRDSSSYEQYF
TRBV18,TRBJ1-2,TRBD1,-,TGTGCCAGCTCACTTTTGGACAGGGCGAGATATGGCTACACCTTC,CASSLLDRARYGYTF
TRBV7-8,TRBJ2-3,TRBD2,-,TGTGCCAGCAGCGTAGGGACTAGCGGCACAGATACACAGTATTTT,CASSVGTSGTDTQYF
TRBV10-3,TRBJ2-3,TRBD2,-,TGTGCCATCAGTGCCCATCGTAGCGGGGGTACATCAGATACGCAGTATTTT,CAISAHRSGGTSDTQYF